A single TCR beta chain is shown here with its context. Its antigen is unidentified. This sample stems from a study of cytomegalovirus exposure and HLA in healthy donors. Study summary: Across more than 350 genotyped donors, roughly 80% landed in the Caucasian-associated ancestry cluster.

PCR used 60 Vbeta primers and 13 Jbeta primers. Some clones are missing from TCRdb's copy, which holds only in-frame ones; the method was immunoSEQ multiplex PCR. The sample yields 100,000 to 150,000 clones, 83% seen once. Trimming took off 0 bases at V and 9 bases at J, with 10 bases between the two ends. Germline CDR1 SGDLS, CDR2 YYNGEE. The CDR3 has 13 amino acids. Study findings and constraints: The likely origin of a cluster of highly shared sequence variants was a sequencing artifact. In an earlier analysis, about 87% or about 30%: the productive usage of most TCR beta V segments.

This chain links TRBV9 with TRBJ2-1; possible D gene TRBD2, 6 bases. Input material: PBMCs. This clonotype originated in a man aged 18 to 30 in good health and CMV-seropositive. The CDR3 DNA reads as TGTGCCAGCAGCGTAGCTGTGGGGGGTGAGCAGTTCTTC. Translation: CASSVAVGGEQFF.